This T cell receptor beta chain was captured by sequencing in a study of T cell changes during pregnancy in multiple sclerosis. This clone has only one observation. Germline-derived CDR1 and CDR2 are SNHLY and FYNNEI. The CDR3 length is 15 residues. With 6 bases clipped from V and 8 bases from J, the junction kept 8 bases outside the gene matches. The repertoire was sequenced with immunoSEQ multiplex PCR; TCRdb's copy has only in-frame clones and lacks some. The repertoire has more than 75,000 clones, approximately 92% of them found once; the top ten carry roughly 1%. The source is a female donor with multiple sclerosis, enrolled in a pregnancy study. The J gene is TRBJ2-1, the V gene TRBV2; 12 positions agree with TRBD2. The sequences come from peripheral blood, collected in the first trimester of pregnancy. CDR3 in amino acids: CASSHGLAGLDEQFF. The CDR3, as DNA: TGTGCCAGCAGCCACGGACTAGCGGGACTGGATGAGCAGTTCTTC.